What follows are 25 T cell receptor beta chains derived from one specimen sequenced in a study of shared clonotypes between healthy human individuals. Assay used: immunoSEQ multiplex PCR; TCRdb lists only in-frame clones, some missing. The table lists roughly 700,000 clones, approximately 74% of them singletons. The material sequenced was memory CD4+ T cells sorted from blood. Subset noted: CD45RA-negative fraction. The receptors originated from a woman aged 25 to 39 in good health.

This chain joins TRBV27 and TRBJ1-5; tentative D call: TRBD1 (5 bases). The CDR3 is 16 residues long. CDR1 and CDR2 (germline): MNHEY, SMNVEV (reference sequence). The V and J ends lost 5 bases and 1 base respectively, with 15 bases between them. The CDR3 coding sequence is TGTGCCAGCAGTCCACTGGGGACGTTAAGCAATCAGCCCCAGCATTTT. Translating it yields CASSPLGTLSNQPQHF.

The rearrangement uses TRBV19 and TRBJ1-5; D call uncertain. The CDR3 runs 13 residues. V shed 7 bases and J shed 0 bases, with 7 bases lying between them. Germline lookup yields CDR1 LNHDA and CDR2 SQIVND (reference sequence). The CDR3 region has the DNA TGTGCCAGTACTGGGTTTAGCAATCAGCCCCAGCATTTT. It codes for CASTGFSNQPQHF.

The chain combines TRBV6-6 with TRBJ2-3, with TRBD2 identical over 7 bases. Germline V gene sequence: CDR1 MNHNY, CDR2 SVGAGI (reference sequence). The CDR3 loop spans 13 amino acids. The junction had 7 bases not matched to a gene; V was cut back by 10 bases and J by 3 bases. CDR3 loop: CATSGEGTDTQYF. In DNA form, the CDR3 reads TGTGCCACCTCCGGGGAGGGGACAGATACGCAGTATTTT.

The V call is TRBV29-1, the J call TRBJ1-1; D remains unclear. The CDR3 is made up of 11 amino acids. Germline CDR1 and CDR2: SQVTM and ANQGSEA. Trimming pared 5 bases from V and 6 bases from J, leaving 10 bases between. The chain's CDR3 is CSVSDDAEAFF. CDR3 bases: TGCAGCGTTTCTGACGACGCTGAAGCTTTCTTT. Based on the CDR3 plus reference TRBV29-1 and TRBJ1-1, the full variable domain is SAVISQKPSRDICQRGTSLTIQCQVDSQVTMMFWYRQQPGQSLTLIATANQGSEATYESGFVIDKFPISRPNLTFSTLTVSNMSPEDSSIYLCSVSDDAEAFFGQGTRLTVV.

The chain employs TRBV10-1 and TRBJ2-7; D remains ambiguous. The V gene lost 2 bases and the J gene lost 3 bases, with 8 bases spanning the gap. This CDR3 contains 13 residues. CDR1 is WNHNN, CDR2 SYGVQD, per germline (reference sequence). The CDR3 loop is CASSEDRIYEQYF. CDR3 bases: TGCGCCAGCAGTGAGGACCGAATCTACGAGCAGTACTTC.

This clone was counted a few times. The chain combines TRBV6-1 with TRBJ2-1; 10 bases agree with TRBD2. V shed 3 bases and J 8 bases; nucleotides not matched to a gene: 10. Germline V gene data show CDR1 as MNHNS and CDR2 as SASEGT. The CDR3 length is 16 residues. The CDR3 coding sequence is TGTGCCAGCAGTGATCCCCTAGCGGGAGTTTCACATGAGCAGTTCTTC. This translates into CASSDPLAGVSHEQFF.

This clone was counted between two and nine times. The chain has TRBV19 and TRBJ1-5; a possible D gene is TRBD1 (6 bases). The V and J ends lost 6 bases and 6 bases respectively, with 15 bases between them. CDR1 is LNHDA and CDR2 is SQIVND in the germline V gene (reference sequence). This CDR3 has 14 amino acids. CDR3 region: CASRNRAGGQPQHF. The DNA of the CDR3 is TGTGCCAGTAGAAACAGGGCTGGGGGTCAGCCCCAGCATTTT.

The rearrangement uses TRBV28 and TRBJ1-5; D gene ambiguous. Trimming cost V 2 bases and J 3 bases, with 20 bases left between them. This CDR3 contains 18 residues. Germline CDR1 and CDR2: MDHEN and SYDVKM. The CDR3 loop reads CASSLPGLGSRFNQPQHF. As DNA, the CDR3 is TGTGCCAGCAGTTTACCGGGTTTGGGCAGCCGCTTCAATCAGCCCCAGCATTTT.

The J gene is TRBJ1-2, the V gene TRBV6-1; 10 bases match TRBD1. V dropped 4 bases and J dropped 2; count of bases not matched to a gene: 4. Germline V gene data show CDR1 as MNHNS and CDR2 as SASEGT. CDR3 length: 15 residues. This CDR3 is CASSAGTGENYGYTF. CDR3 DNA sequence: TGTGCCAGCAGTGCCGGGACAGGGGAGAACTATGGCTACACCTTC.

The rearrangement uses TRBV13 and TRBJ2-7; the D gene is possibly TRBD1 (5 bases). The CDR3 is 16 amino acids. The ends were cut back, 5 bases at V and 2 bases at J, with 19 bases in the middle. Germline CDR1 reads PRHDT; CDR2 reads FYEKMQ (reference sequence). CDR3 nucleotides: TGTGCCAGCAGCCCCCGCCCAGGGCCTCTGGCCTACGAGCAGTACTTC. This codes for CASSPRPGPLAYEQYF.

The chain links TRBV11-2 to TRBJ2-3; TRBD2 matches 8 bases. Losses at the gene ends were 1 base for V and 3 bases for J; bases not matched to a gene: 0. The germline CDR1 and CDR2 sequences are SGHAT and FQNNGV. The CDR3 consists of 14 residues. As DNA, the CDR3 is TGTGCCAGCAGCTTAGCGGGAGGGACAGATACGCAGTATTTT. Translation gives CASSLAGGTDTQYF.

The V gene is TRBV5-5, the J gene TRBJ2-3, with D tentatively TRBD2 (6 bases). This CDR3 region has 14 residues. From germline, CDR1 is SGHKS and CDR2 YYEKEE (reference sequence). Trimming removed 1 base at V and 8 bases at J, with 14 bases between. The DNA of the CDR3 is TGTGCCAGCAGCTTGATCGGGGTGGAGGGTACGCAGTATTTT. Protein sequence: CASSLIGVEGTQYF.

This clone appeared once. This chain connects TRBV6-4 to TRBJ1-5; perhaps TRBD1 as D (5 bases). With 4 bases removed from V and 6 bases from J, the gap between germline ends came to 10 bases. The CDR3 extends over 13 amino acids. Germline V lookup: CDR1 MRHNA, CDR2 SNTAGT. The CDR3 here is CASSGTQGQPQHF. CDR3 DNA sequence: TGTGCCAGCAGTGGCACTCAGGGTCAGCCCCAGCATTTT.

The chain recombines TRBV30 with TRBJ1-6; the match to TRBD1 covers 7 bases. This CDR3 comprises 14 residues. The junction had 6 bases not matched to a gene; V was cut back by 3 bases and J by 7 bases. Per germline, CDR1 GTSNPN and CDR2 SVGIG (reference sequence). In DNA form, the CDR3 reads TGTGCCTGGAGAGGGGGGACAGTAAATTCACCCCTCCACTTT. This encodes CAWRGGTVNSPLHF.

The chain is built from TRBV6-4 and TRBJ2-7, with a possible D match to TRBD1 (6 bases). This CDR3 region has 12 residues. Germline values: CDR1 MRHNA, CDR2 SNTAGT. CDR3 sequence: CRASADSHEQYF. The CDR3 region has the DNA TGTCGCGCCAGCGCGGACAGCCACGAGCAGTACTTC.

This chain links TRBV5-5 with TRBJ1-1; D is ambiguous. The V end lost 4 bases, the J end lost 6 bases, and 13 bases lay between the germline ends. Per germline, CDR1 SGHKS and CDR2 YYEKEE (reference sequence). The CDR3 extends over 13 amino acids. The CDR3 region has the DNA TGTGCCAGCAGCCCTGACGGGGTATCTGAAGCTTTCTTT. As protein: CASSPDGVSEAFF.

The genes are TRBV19 and TRBJ1-1, with TRBD1 as a possible D gene (6 bases). Per germline, CDR1 LNHDA and CDR2 SQIVND (reference sequence). V was shortened by 6 bases and J by 6 bases, with 20 bases between the two germline ends. The CDR3 contains 15 residues. For the CDR3, the DNA is TGTGCCAGTAGCCCGCGGGGGGCGCGAGAGGCTGAAGCTTTCTTT. Protein: CASSPRGAREAEAFF. Using reference TRBV19 and TRBJ1-1 for the parts outside the CDR3, the full variable domain is DGGITQSPKYLFRKEGQNVTLSCEQNLNHDAMYWYRQDPGQGLRLIYYSQIVNDFQKGDIAEGYSVSREKKESFPLTVTSAQKNPTAFYLCASSPRGAREAEAFFGQGTRLTVV.

DNA of the CDR3: TGTGCCAGCAGTTCCGCGGGGCGGTGGACTGAAGCTTTCTTT. This codes for CASSSAGRWTEAFF. The chain couples TRBV27 to TRBJ1-1, with D maybe TRBD1 (5 bases). This CDR3 has 14 residues. Germline loops: CDR1 MNHEY, CDR2 SMNVEV (reference sequence). V was clipped by 4 bases and J by 5 bases, with 14 bases between them.

The chain employs TRBV11-3 and TRBJ2-2, with 7 positions matching TRBD2. The junction had 18 bases not matched to a gene; V was cut back by 5 bases and J by 6 bases. The CDR3 spans 18 residues. Germline V CDR1 and CDR2: SGHNT, YENEEA. Here the CDR3 reads CASSLRLPSGLLAGELFF. CDR3 coding DNA: TGTGCCAGCAGCCTACGTTTGCCTAGCGGACTACTAGCCGGGGAGCTGTTTTTT.

This chain connects TRBV20-1 to TRBJ1-1, with D perhaps TRBD1 (5 bases). V was pared by 5 bases and J by 5 bases, with 9 bases between. Germline V gene lookup returns CDR1 DFQATT and CDR2 SNEGSKA (reference sequence). This CDR3 is 11 amino acids long. CDR3 coding DNA: TGCAGTGCTCGACAGCTAACTGAAGCTTTCTTT. It translates to CSARQLTEAFF.

The chain has TRBV11-2 and TRBJ2-1; D gene uncertain. Trimming removed 2 bases from V and 12 bases from J, with 11 bases in between. The CDR3 sequence is 12 residues long. Per germline, CDR1 SGHAT and CDR2 FQNNGV. CDR3 DNA sequence: TGTGCCAGCAGCTTATTGGTGGGTGGGCAGTTCTTC. Its translation: CASSLLVGGQFF.

This sequence joins TRBV10-1 and TRBJ2-2; maybe TRBD2 (5 bases). CDR1 and CDR2 (germline): WNHNN, SYGVQD (reference sequence). This CDR3 comprises 14 residues. The V end was cut by 6 bases, the J end by 1 base, with 9 bases between. CDR3 loop: CASRKGGNTGELFF. The CDR3 nucleotides read TGCGCCAGCAGGAAAGGAGGGAACACCGGGGAGCTGTTTTTT.

The CDR3 spells CASNRAGYGAFF. CDR3 DNA: TGTGCCAGCAACAGAGCAGGGTACGGAGCTTTCTTT. The V gene is TRBV19, the J gene TRBJ1-1; D perhaps matches TRBD1 (5 bases). Germline-derived CDR1 and CDR2 are LNHDA and SQIVND (reference sequence). V gave up 9 bases and J gave up 10 bases, with 18 bases separating them. This CDR3 contains 12 residues.

V and J are TRBV11-2 and TRBJ1-2; 9 bases align to TRBD1. The CDR3 covers 12 residues. Unmatched junction bases numbered 1, after V lost 7 bases and J lost 4 bases. Germline V gene data show CDR1 as SGHAT and CDR2 as FQNNGV. CDR3 nucleotide sequence: TGTGCCAGCAAGACAGGGGGCTATGGCTACACCTTC. Translating it yields CASKTGGYGYTF.

The chain has TRBV29-1 and TRBJ2-3; D gene ambiguous. V was shortened by 3 bases and J by 2 bases, with 12 bases between the two germline ends. The CDR3 spans 14 residues. The germline CDR1 and CDR2 sequences are SQVTM and ANQGSEA. The CDR3 nucleotides are TGCAGCGTTGATGTGGCCCCAACCACAGATACGCAGTATTTT. This gives the protein CSVDVAPTTDTQYF.